The following is a T cell receptor (beta chain) sequence with its context. The antigen is undetermined. This entry belongs to a study of OX40 agonist ivuxolimab in advanced cancers. Study findings and constraints: There were also nonresponders showing low normalized T-cell clonal expansion.

The method was immunoSEQ multiplex PCR; TCRdb's version includes in-frame clones alone and lacks a portion of them. The sample lists roughly 39,000 clones, more than 80% occurring once. Trimming left V 4 bases short and J 5 bases short, with 11 bases between. The CDR3 length is 12 residues. Looked up from germline, CDR1 is SQVTM and CDR2 is ANQGSEA. This chain uses TRBV29-1 with TRBJ2-5, with D perhaps TRBD2 (5 bases). This clonotype originated in an adult with an advanced solid tumor such as melanoma, head and neck, liver or kidney cancer. The input for sequencing was CD4+ or CD8+ T cells sorted from blood, taken in a trial of the OX40 agonist ivuxolimab. CDR3 loop: CSVVRPGETQYF. For the CDR3, the DNA is TGCAGCGTTGTGCGTCCGGGGGAGACCCAGTACTTC.